Shown below are 12 T cell receptor beta chains from a single sample sequenced in a study of T cell changes during pregnancy in multiple sclerosis. Profiled with immunoSEQ multiplex PCR; TCRdb holds only in-frame clones, not every one. The sample lists 40,000 to 50,000 clones; less than 90% were seen once. The source was CD4+ T cells from peripheral blood mononuclear cells, collected before pregnancy. The receptor source for this set is a female donor with multiple sclerosis, enrolled in a pregnancy study.

V gene TRBV27 combines with J gene TRBJ1-6, with 8 nucleotides matching TRBD1. Germline loops: CDR1 MNHEY, CDR2 SMNVEV (reference sequence). V lost 7 bases and J lost 3; bases outside the gene matches: 2. CDR3 length: 14 amino acids. The CDR3 sequence is CASTGTGYNSPLHF. In nucleotides, the CDR3 is TGTGCCAGCACGGGGACAGGCTATAATTCACCCCTCCACTTT.

The V and J genes are TRBV19 and TRBJ2-3; 13 bases agree with TRBD2. V lost 5 bases, J lost 3 bases, and 8 bases stayed unmatched. Looked up from germline, CDR1 is LNHDA and CDR2 is SQIVND (reference sequence). The length of the CDR3 is 17 residues. The CDR3 region has the DNA TGTGCCAGTAGTCTGGAAGGGGGACTAGCGGGAACAGATACGCAGTATTTT. Encoded protein: CASSLEGGLAGTDTQYF.

This clone was counted a few times. The genes are TRBV4-1 and TRBJ2-3; 10 positions match TRBD2. The CDR3 is 15 amino acids. V was clipped by 4 bases and J by 4 bases; unmatched bases: 5. Germline CDR1 reads MGHRA; CDR2 reads YSYEKL. CDR3 protein: CASSLGLAYADTQYF. CDR3 sequence (DNA): TGCGCCAGCAGCCTGGGACTAGCGTATGCAGATACGCAGTATTTT.

The V and J genes are TRBV6-6 and TRBJ1-2; D unclear. V was clipped by 5 bases and J by 8 bases, with 24 bases between them. The CDR3 is 16 residues long. Germline assignment: CDR1 MNHNY and CDR2 SVGAGI (reference sequence). CDR3 sequence: CASSRYASGQNGGYTF. CDR3 coding DNA: TGTGCCAGCAGTCGATACGCGAGCGGGCAAAATGGGGGCTACACCTTC.

This chain uses TRBV18 with TRBJ1-1; D gene ambiguous. From germline, CDR1 is KGHSH and CDR2 LQKENI. This CDR3 comprises 13 residues. Trimming cost V 2 bases and J 4 bases, with 8 bases left between them. The CDR3 loop reads CASSPKQFTEAFF. DNA of the CDR3: TGTGCCAGCTCACCAAAACAGTTCACTGAAGCTTTCTTT.

The chain combines TRBV19 with TRBJ1-5, with D uncertain. Germline V gene data show CDR1 as LNHDA and CDR2 as SQIVND (reference sequence). V gave up 3 bases and J gave up 0 bases, with 12 bases separating them. This CDR3 has 16 residues. The chain's CDR3 is CASSISGRDSNQPQHF. CDR3 bases: TGTGCCAGTAGTATTTCGGGGAGGGATAGCAATCAGCCCCAGCATTTT.

This chain joins TRBV14 and TRBJ2-7, with TRBD1 identical over 10 bases. J lost 3 bases, V lost 4 bases, and 6 bases had no gene match. CDR3 size: 15 residues. Germline-derived CDR1 and CDR2 are SGHDN and FVKESK. Here the CDR3 DNA reads TGTGCCAGCAGCCCTGGGGACAGGGGCAGCTACGAGCAGTACTTC. It translates to CASSPGDRGSYEQYF.

The chain couples TRBV9 to TRBJ1-2; no clear D. Germline V gives CDR1 SGDLS, CDR2 YYNGEE. This CDR3 has 14 residues. V lost 1 base, J lost 3 bases, and 10 bases lay in between. CDR3 in DNA: TGTGCCAGCAGCGTAAGTTTAACAGACTATGGCTACACCTTC. Its protein product is CASSVSLTDYGYTF.

V and J are TRBV6-1 and TRBJ2-3; tentative D call: TRBD1 (6 bases). The CDR3 runs 16 residues. With 3 bases removed from V and 0 bases from J, the gap between germline ends came to 13 bases. Germline V CDR1 and CDR2: MNHNS, SASEGT. The CDR3 spells CASSDRGVSSTDTQYF. CDR3 bases: TGTGCCAGCAGTGACAGGGGTGTTTCTAGCACAGATACGCAGTATTTT.

On this clone itself: In the same sample, other DNA sequences code for this CDR3. This chain connects TRBV19 to TRBJ2-3; unclear D gene. Germline V gene data show CDR1 as LNHDA and CDR2 as SQIVND (reference sequence). The CDR3 has 14 residues. V was cut by 1 base and J by 3 bases, with 8 bases left in between. The CDR3 bases are TGTGCCAGTAGTATAGCGGGTAGTACAGATACGCAGTATTTT. This encodes CASSIAGSTDTQYF. The full variable domain, rest sourced from reference TRBV19 and TRBJ2-3, is DGGITQSPKYLFRKEGQNVTLSCEQNLNHDAMYWYRQDPGQGLRLIYYSQIVNDFQKGDIAEGYSVSREKKESFPLTVTSAQKNPTAFYLCASSIAGSTDTQYFGPGTRLTVL.

This clone appeared a single time. The chain joins TRBV18 to TRBJ2-3, with 8 positions matching TRBD2. The trim removed 9 bases at V and 0 bases at J, leaving 8 bases unmatched. The CDR3 consists of 15 residues. Germline CDR1 KGHSH, CDR2 LQKENI. The CDR3 nucleotides are TGTGCCAGTCGACGGCGGGGGGCTAGCACAGATACGCAGTATTTT. It is translated as CASRRRGASTDTQYF. Full variable domain (rest looked up from reference TRBV18 and TRBJ2-3): NAGVMQNPRHLVRRRGQEARLRCSPMKGHSHVYWYRQLPEEGLKFMVYLQKENIIDESGMPKERFSAEFPKEGPSILRIQQVVRGDSAAYFCASRRRGASTDTQYFGPGTRLTVL.

The chain uses TRBV18 and TRBJ2-4; a possible D gene is TRBD2 (6 bases). The V gene's germline CDR1 is KGHSH and CDR2 LQKENI. The CDR3 totals 17 residues. V lost 0 bases to trimming and J lost 7 bases, with 19 bases between them. The CDR3 nucleotides are TGTGCCAGCTCACCACCGGGACTCGGCCTGGGGTGGAACATTCAGTACTTC. Protein sequence: CASSPPGLGLGWNIQYF.